This is a list of T cell receptor beta chains from one sample in a study of resident and recirculating memory T cells in vitiligo. The assay was immunoSEQ multiplex PCR, and TCRdb's table has in-frame clones only and misses some. The table lists 75,000 to 95,000 clones, approximately 90% of them singletons. The specimen was blood. Receptors were obtained from a male donor with vitiligo. CDR3s include the opening cysteine and the closing phenylalanine or tryptophan. Fields, in order: clone size, D gene, J gene, V gene, CDR3 DNA, CDR3 protein. A D gene is named only where the DNA matches it firmly. Clone size is shown for a subset of rows, as once, few, many or a class of expanded clone.

abundance: -; d_gene: TRBD1; j_gene: TRBJ2-7; v_gene: TRBV25-1; CDR3nt: TGTGCCAGCAGTGAATATATTCGTGAGACAGGGCCTACCTACGAGCAGTACTTC; CDR3aa: CASSEYIRETGPTYEQYF
abundance: -; d_gene: TRBD1; j_gene: TRBJ1-4; v_gene: TRBV4-3; CDR3nt: TGCGCCAGCAGCCAAGATCCTACAGGGGAAAGTGAAAAACTGTTTTTT; CDR3aa: CASSQDPTGESEKLFF
abundance: -; d_gene: TRBD1; j_gene: TRBJ1-4; v_gene: TRBV2; CDR3nt: TGTGCCAGCAGTCGACAGGGGGGCGGGGCTAATGAAAAACTGTTTTTT; CDR3aa: CASSRQGGGANEKLFF
abundance: once; d_gene: TRBD2; j_gene: TRBJ2-7; v_gene: TRBV28; CDR3nt: TGTGCCAGCAGTTGGGGGGGGGAGGAGCAGTACTTC; CDR3aa: CASSWGGEEQYF
abundance: -; d_gene: -; j_gene: TRBJ2-7; v_gene: TRBV5-1; CDR3nt: TGCGCCAGCAGCTTCGGCCGGACTGCCTGGGAGGAGCAGTACTTC; CDR3aa: CASSFGRTAWEEQYF
abundance: -; d_gene: TRBD2; j_gene: TRBJ2-1; v_gene: TRBV7-9; CDR3nt: TGTGCCAGCAGCTTATACGGCCGGGGGGGCCCGTACAATGAGCAGTTCTTC; CDR3aa: CASSLYGRGGPYNEQFF
abundance: -; d_gene: TRBD2; j_gene: TRBJ2-7; v_gene: TRBV5-1; CDR3nt: TGCGCCAGCAGCCCCATGACTAGCGGGAACGACTACGAGCAGTACTTC; CDR3aa: CASSPMTSGNDYEQYF
abundance: -; d_gene: TRBD1; j_gene: TRBJ2-6; v_gene: TRBV5-4; CDR3nt: TGTGCCAGCAGCCCGGGCGGGACAGGAGCCTCTGGGGCCAACGTCCTGACTTTC; CDR3aa: CASSPGGTGASGANVLTF
abundance: -; d_gene: TRBD1; j_gene: TRBJ1-1; v_gene: TRBV5-5; CDR3nt: TGTGCCAGCAGCTCTCTCAGGGGGAAGACTGAAGCTTTCTTT; CDR3aa: CASSSLRGKTEAFF
abundance: -; d_gene: -; j_gene: TRBJ2-7; v_gene: TRBV28; CDR3nt: TGTGCCAGCAGTCCTCGGGGCGAGCAGTACTTC; CDR3aa: CASSPRGEQYF
abundance: -; d_gene: TRBD2; j_gene: TRBJ2-5; v_gene: TRBV18; CDR3nt: TGTGCCAGCTCACTTCTACCGGGACTAGGGCTCCAAGAGACCCAGTACTTC; CDR3aa: CASSLLPGLGLQETQYF